The clone carrying this T cell receptor (beta chain) appeared a few times. The sample originates from a study of T cells in Graves' hyperthyroidism and ophthalmopathy. TCR beta CDR3 sequences were amplified from RNA transcripts. TCR CDR3 underwent first-round RT-PCR with the HTBI primer set. TCRdb re-called the multiplex PCR reads through MiXCR, storing one row per CDR3 protein. The table has fewer than 400,000 distinct CDR3 sequences, roughly 15% seen once; the top ten hold around a third. CDR3 size: 15 residues. V lost 2 bases to trimming and J lost 6 bases, with 16 bases between them. Germline loops: CDR1 SQVTM, CDR2 ANQGSEA.

Sequencing was carried out using blood. This sequence was found in a young man with Graves' hyperthyroidism. The V call is TRBV29-1, the J call TRBJ2-2; D not certain. Here the CDR3 DNA reads TGCAGCGTTGAAACTGACCCCCAAGGTCCCGGGGAGCTGTTTTTT. It is translated as CSVETDPQGPGELFF.